The entry below describes one T cell receptor beta chain. Its antigen is unknown. Described time point: 2015-2016 season, pre-vaccination. The sample is drawn from a study of follicular helper T cells after annual influenza vaccination. Turning to the study itself: For some subjects, blood spans the 2013-2014, 2014-2015 and 2015-2016 annual vaccinations.

The CDR3 runs 17 residues. J gave up 1 base and V 2 bases, and 8 bases lay outside the gene matches. Germline V gene data show CDR1 as KGHSH and CDR2 as LQKENI. The study's findings and limits: ICOS+CD38+ cTfh clonality change tracked circulating plasmablast frequency change.

TCRdb's copy holds only in-frame clones and misses some; the assay was immunoSEQ multiplex PCR. The table lists almost 9,500 clones, over 85% of them singletons. Sample: CXCR5+ CD38- circulating T follicular helper cells from blood, taken on the day of influenza vaccination. Subset in this sample: circulating Tfh, non-naive CD4+CXCR5+PD-1+ (ICOS+CD38+ or ICOS-CD38-). This clonotype was sampled from an adult who received the influenza vaccine. The genes are TRBV18 and TRBJ1-3, with TRBD1 identical over 7 bases. CDR3 amino acids: CASSPVSEGASGNTIYF. The CDR3 bases are TGTGCCAGCTCACCAGTATCCGAGGGGGCTTCTGGAAACACCATATATTTT.